Below, 25 T cell receptor beta chains from the same sample are listed, as sequenced in a study of HIV-infected patients and healthy controls. cDNA was made from about 500 ng RNA using alpha and beta constant primers. Each of the alpha and beta chains got its own library through chain-specific third strand synthesis with indices. TCRdb fed the 5' RACE reads into MiXCR, producing one record per CDR3 protein. The data contain fewer than 5,000 distinct CDR3 sequences, 5.5% of them singletons. Follow-up blood was drawn about 14 weeks, roughly three months, after antiretroviral therapy began. All unsorted peripheral T cells were captured because whole blood was used without fractionation. The sequencing here drew on blood, taken during antiretroviral therapy. The receptor source for this set is an adult with HIV infection.

In its sample, this clonotype was seen many times. J is TRBJ2-5 and V is TRBV7-2; TRBD2 agrees at 11 bases. V lost 6 bases, J lost 5 bases, and 11 bases stayed unmatched. CDR1 is SGHTA, CDR2 FQGNSA, per germline. The CDR3 sequence is 16 residues long. CDR3 loop: CASRESSGRAGETQYF. The CDR3 DNA reads TGTGCCAGCAGAGAGAGTAGCGGGAGGGCCGGGGAGACCCAGTACTTC. Full variable domain (rest looked up from reference TRBV7-2 and TRBJ2-5): GAGVSQSPSNKVTEKGKDVELRCDPISGHTALYWYRQSLGQGLEFLIYFQGNSAPDKSGLPSDRFSAERTGGSVSTLTIQRTQQEDSAVYLCASRESSGRAGETQYFGPGTRLLVL.

This clonotype is medium-sized within its sample. V is TRBV28 and J is TRBJ2-1, with 7 positions matching TRBD2. V dropped 5 bases and J dropped 9; count of bases not matched to a gene: 13. The CDR3 loop spans 15 amino acids. Germline V lookup: CDR1 MDHEN, CDR2 SYDVKM. The CDR3 DNA reads as TGTGCCAGCAGTACCTTTAGCGGGTCCAACGGTGAGCAGTTCTTC. Its protein is CASSTFSGSNGEQFF.

The rearrangement uses TRBV6-2 or TRBV6-3 and TRBJ2-1; TRBD2 matches 7 bases. The CDR3 covers 11 residues. CDR1 and CDR2 (germline): MNHEY, SVGEGT. With V trimmed by 6 bases and J by 8 bases, 1 base remained unmatched. Here the CDR3 reads CASSAGDEQFF. The CDR3 DNA is TGTGCCAGCAGCGCGGGGGATGAGCAGTTCTTC.

The rearrangement uses TRBV20-1 and TRBJ2-3; 7 bases are shared with TRBD1. The CDR3 consists of 15 residues. V shed 4 bases and J 0 bases; nucleotides not matched to a gene: 7. Per the germline V gene, CDR1 is DFQATT and CDR2 is SNEGSKA (reference sequence). CDR3 loop: CSAIDRATSTDTQYF. CDR3 DNA sequence: TGCAGTGCTATCGACAGGGCTACTAGCACAGATACGCAGTATTTT.

This clonotype was seen a handful of times. This chain connects TRBV7-9 to TRBJ1-1; D unresolved. The V end was cut by 3 bases, the J end by 4 bases, with 15 bases between. The CDR3 contains 15 residues. In germline, CDR1 is SEHNR, CDR2 FQNEAQ (reference sequence). CDR3 protein: CASSFRRISGTEAFF. In DNA form, the CDR3 reads TGTGCCAGCAGCTTTCGGCGAATCTCGGGCACTGAAGCTTTCTTT.

By share of the sample, this clonotype is large. The chain carries TRBV28 and TRBJ1-2; TRBD1 agrees at 7 bases. The germline CDR1 and CDR2 sequences are MDHEN and SYDVKM. J was trimmed by 10 bases and V by 3 bases; bases with no gene match: 11. This CDR3 is built from 14 residues. CDR3 residues: CASSFLGTALAYTF. DNA of the CDR3: TGTGCCAGCAGTTTCCTTGGGACAGCTCTTGCCTACACCTTC.

The sample holds a few counts of this clonotype. The V gene is TRBV3-1, the J gene TRBJ2-3; TRBD2 matches at 8 bases. CDR1 is LGHDT, CDR2 YNNKEL, per germline (reference sequence). The CDR3 has 16 residues. The J segment lost 5 bases and the V segment lost 4 bases, leaving 11 bases of the junction unmatched. Here the CDR3 reads CASSLPTGGAVDTQYF. In DNA, the CDR3 is TGTGCCAGCAGCCTCCCCACCGGGGGGGCCGTAGATACGCAGTATTTT.

This clonotype is medium-sized. The gene calls are TRBV15 and TRBJ2-1; 8 bases match TRBD1. The J segment lost 8 bases and the V segment lost 1 base, leaving 13 bases of the junction unmatched. Looked up from germline, CDR1 is LNHNV and CDR2 is YYDKDF (reference sequence). This CDR3 region has 17 residues. In nucleotides, the CDR3 is TGTGCCACCAGCAGAGGCGGCCAGGGGGCAATTTCGGATGAGCAGTTCTTC. Translating it yields CATSRGGQGAISDEQFF.

In this sample, this clonotype is medium-sized (0.01 to 0.1%). The genes are TRBV2 and TRBJ1-2; D call uncertain. Germline-derived CDR1 and CDR2 are SNHLY and FYNNEI. The CDR3 has 14 residues. The V gene lost 5 bases and the J gene lost 3 bases, with 13 bases spanning the gap. The CDR3 protein is CASSTRFLYYGYTF. The CDR3 bases are TGTGCCAGCAGTACTAGGTTTCTTTACTATGGCTACACCTTC.

This chain links TRBV2 with TRBJ2-2, with D tentatively TRBD1 (5 bases). Germline-derived CDR1 and CDR2 are SNHLY and FYNNEI. Trimming stripped 1 base from V and 6 bases from J, with 12 bases between. The CDR3 runs to 15 residues. The CDR3 reads CASSEGQLAPGELFF. CDR3 nucleotide sequence: TGTGCCAGCAGTGAAGGACAGTTGGCTCCCGGGGAGCTGTTTTTT.

The chain combines TRBV21-1 with TRBJ2-3. TRBV21-1 corresponds to a pseudogene. This CDR3 comprises 15 residues. The CDR3 DNA reads as TGTGCCAGCAGCAAAGCTCGTACTAGCACAGATACGCAGTATTTT. Translating it yields CASSKARTSTDTQYF.

The chain links TRBV28 to TRBJ2-3; the match to TRBD2 covers 7 bases. From germline, CDR1 is MDHEN and CDR2 SYDVKM. Trimming removed 5 bases from V and 10 bases from J; junction bases left unmatched: 3. The CDR3 extends over 11 amino acids. DNA of the CDR3: TGTGCCAGCAGTGGGGAGGGGTCGCAGTATTTT. Encoded protein: CASSGEGSQYF.

This clonotype is categorized as medium-sized. The rearrangement uses TRBV7-6 and TRBJ2-1; 7 bases match TRBD1. The CDR3 sequence is 16 residues long. V was clipped by 3 bases and J by 7 bases; unmatched bases: 12. Germline CDR1 and CDR2: SGHVS and FNYEAQ. CDR3 nucleotides: TGTGCCAGCAGCTTCCCAAGGGGGCTAGCAAAGAATGAGCAGTTCTTC. This translates into CASSFPRGLAKNEQFF.

The sample holds many counts of this clonotype. This chain uses TRBV14 with TRBJ1-1; no firm D call. The length of the CDR3 is 14 residues. Trimming took off 1 base at V and 0 bases at J, with 6 bases between the two ends. Germline assignment: CDR1 SGHDN and CDR2 FVKESK. CDR3 sequence (DNA): TGTGCCAGCAGCCAAGCAAAACTGAACACTGAAGCTTTCTTT. Protein: CASSQAKLNTEAFF.

Ten or more counts support this clonotype. The chain joins TRBV9 to TRBJ2-7, with 11 bases that match TRBD2. Germline trimming cut 0 bases from V and 4 bases from J; bases unmatched to any gene: 3. In germline, CDR1 is SGDLS, CDR2 YYNGEE. The CDR3 has 15 amino acids. The CDR3 region has the DNA TGTGCCAGCAGCGTAGGGCTAGCGGGAGGTTACGAGCAGTACTTC. Amino acids: CASSVGLAGGYEQYF. Variable domain in full (rest from reference TRBV9 and TRBJ2-7): DSGVTQTPKHLITATGQRVTLRCSPRSGDLSVYWYQQSLDQGLQFLIQYYNGEERAKGNILERFSAQQFPDLHSELNLSSLELGDSALYFCASSVGLAGGYEQYFGPGTRLTVT.

This clonotype is classed as large. V usage is TRBV5-1 and J usage is TRBJ1-4; 10 nucleotides agree with TRBD1. The CDR3 has 18 residues. The trim removed 6 bases at V and 8 bases at J, leaving 19 bases unmatched. Germline V lookup: CDR1 SGHRS, CDR2 YFSETQ. CDR3 sequence (DNA): TGCGCCAGCACCACCGGACAGGGGGAGGATCGGATGGGCGAAAAACTGTTTTTT. Amino acid sequence: CASTTGQGEDRMGEKLFF.

This clonotype is medium-sized by share. This chain links TRBV5-5 with TRBJ1-4; D perhaps matches TRBD1 (5 bases). This CDR3 is 15 amino acids long. The V and J ends lost 0 bases and 10 bases respectively, with 16 bases between them. Germline CDR1 SGHKS, CDR2 YYEKEE (reference sequence). The CDR3 loop is CASSLEWGGGGKLFF. CDR3 nucleotide sequence: TGTGCCAGCAGCTTGGAATGGGGGGGAGGCGGAAAACTGTTTTTT.

By sample share, this clonotype is medium-sized. The chain recombines TRBV30 with TRBJ1-1; D gene uncertain. Germline V gene data show CDR1 as GTSNPN and CDR2 as SVGIG (reference sequence). The V end was cut by 0 bases, the J end by 6 bases, with 17 bases between. CDR3 length: 15 residues. The CDR3 sequence: CAWSVGLLSSSEAFF. CDR3 nucleotide sequence: TGTGCCTGGAGTGTAGGTCTGTTAAGTAGTTCTGAAGCTTTCTTT.

This clonotype was counted between two and nine times. The V gene is TRBV5-6, the J gene TRBJ1-2; no firm D call. The germline CDR1 and CDR2 sequences are SGHDT and YYEEEE. This CDR3 has 15 amino acids. V lost 5 bases, J lost 3 bases, and 17 bases lay in between. CDR3 amino acids: CASRFVVRPDYGYTF. The CDR3 nucleotides read TGTGCCAGCAGGTTTGTGGTCCGGCCCGACTATGGCTACACCTTC.

V and J are TRBV30 and TRBJ2-7; D is unclear. Trimming removed 4 bases from V and 3 bases from J, with 10 bases in between. The CDR3 totals 12 residues. Germline CDR1 is GTSNPN and CDR2 is SVGIG (reference sequence). CDR3 coding DNA: TGTGCCTGGACGTTACCGGGCTACGAGCAGTACTTC. Translated, it gives CAWTLPGYEQYF.

Many counts were recorded for this clonotype. The rearrangement joins TRBV6-5 to TRBJ1-1; no clear D. The CDR3 sequence is 12 residues long. Germline CDR1 and CDR2: MNHEY and SVGAGI. V lost 7 bases and J lost 7, with 13 bases in between. DNA for the CDR3: TGTGCCAGCACAAGGCCCGGTGGTGAAGCTTTCTTT. It is translated as CASTRPGGEAFF.

This clonotype occurred many times. This chain joins TRBV12-3 or TRBV12-4 and TRBJ1-5, with D possibly TRBD1 on 5 matching bases. The CDR3 totals 13 residues. The V end was cut by 6 bases, the J end by 7 bases, with 13 bases between. CDR3 sequence: CASRRDSSQPQHF. DNA for the CDR3: TGTGCCAGCAGGCGGGACTCTAGCCAGCCCCAGCATTTT.

There are many counts of this clonotype. J is TRBJ2-7 and V is TRBV18; unclear D gene. The V end lost 3 bases, the J end lost 3 bases, and 15 bases lay between the germline ends. This CDR3 region has 15 residues. CDR1 and CDR2 (germline): KGHSH, LQKENI. The CDR3 coding sequence is TGTGCCAGCTCACCCGGCGGATCCACCAGCTACGAGCAGTACTTC. This sequence encodes CASSPGGSTSYEQYF. The full variable domain, rest sourced from reference TRBV18 and TRBJ2-7, is NAGVMQNPRHLVRRRGQEARLRCSPMKGHSHVYWYRQLPEEGLKFMVYLQKENIIDESGMPKERFSAEFPKEGPSILRIQQVVRGDSAAYFCASSPGGSTSYEQYFGPGTRLTVT.

By proportion, this clonotype is medium-sized. The chain combines TRBV6-2 or TRBV6-3 with TRBJ2-1; 14 nucleotides agree with TRBD2. Germline V gene data show CDR1 as MNHEY and CDR2 as SVGEGT. The CDR3 length is 18 residues. Unmatched junction bases numbered 15, after V lost 4 bases and J lost 10 bases. In DNA, the CDR3 is TGTGCCAGCAGTTTCGGGACTAGCGGGAGTATTGGCGCAAGGGAGCAGTTCTTC. Its translation: CASSFGTSGSIGAREQFF.

This clonotype was recorded many times. V usage is TRBV20-1 and J usage is TRBJ2-3; 7 nucleotides line up with TRBD2. V dropped 6 bases and J dropped 4; count of bases not matched to a gene: 13. This CDR3 region has 15 residues. The germline V gene encodes CDR1 DFQATT and CDR2 SNEGSKA (reference sequence). Here the CDR3 reads CSAPSSGAPADTQYF. CDR3 nucleotide sequence: TGCAGTGCCCCCTCCAGCGGGGCTCCCGCAGATACGCAGTATTTT.